Each of the 27 T cell receptor beta chains below was sequenced from the same sample in a study of CD8 T cells in Susac syndrome. cDNA came from about 0.5 to 1 ug RNA primed by random hexamers. TCRdb re-analysed the immunoSEQ multiplex PCR reads in MiXCR, keeping a single row per CDR3 protein. Of roughly 190,000 distinct CDR3 sequences listed, roughly 94% are singletons. The specimen was CD8+ T cells from PBMCs. Every receptor here comes from a human donor with Susac syndrome.

The chain joins TRBV29-1 to TRBJ2-1, with unresolved D. The CDR3 has 15 amino acids. CDR1 SQVTM and CDR2 ANQGSEA come from the germline V gene. V lost 3 bases and J 5 bases, leaving 17 bases between the germline ends. CDR3: CSVDHGPKINNEQFF. Here the CDR3 DNA reads TGCAGCGTTGATCACGGTCCAAAGATCAACAATGAGCAGTTCTTC.

The chain carries TRBV4-1 and TRBJ2-1; no reliable D call. Germline assignment: CDR1 MGHRA and CDR2 YSYEKL. V was cut by 1 base and J by 7 bases, with 8 bases left in between. This CDR3 is built from 13 residues. The CDR3 bases are TGCGCCAGCAGCCAAGCACGGAGTAATGAGCAGTTCTTC. This gives the protein CASSQARSNEQFF.

The CDR3 reads CAWISAQNTDTQYF. As DNA, the CDR3 is TGTGCCTGGATCTCAGCGCAAAACACAGATACGCAGTATTTT. The chain links TRBV30 to TRBJ2-3, with D hard to call. The CDR3 consists of 14 residues. Trimming stripped 4 bases from V and 2 bases from J, with 13 bases between. From germline, CDR1 is GTSNPN and CDR2 SVGIG (reference sequence).

The chain combines TRBV3-1 with TRBJ1-5; no clear D. Germline assignment: CDR1 LGHDT and CDR2 YNNKEL (reference sequence). V lost 0 bases and J 7 bases, leaving 10 bases between the germline ends. The CDR3 runs to 14 residues. The CDR3 nucleotides are TGTGCCAGCAGCCAAGAAGGGTTGAGACAGCCCCAGCATTTT. This gives the protein CASSQEGLRQPQHF.

This clonotype has only one observation. The CDR3 DNA sequence: TGTGCCAGCAGCTTAGGAGGACTATTACGCGATGAGCAGTTCTTC. This encodes CASSLGGLLRDEQFF. V gene TRBV7-2 combines with J gene TRBJ2-1; a weak D match, TRBD2 (6 bases). The CDR3 length is 15 residues. V was clipped by 1 base and J by 8 bases, with 15 bases between them. Germline CDR1 is SGHTA and CDR2 is FQGNSA.

The genes are TRBV12-3 or TRBV12-4 and TRBJ1-2, with D unresolved. The CDR3 is 14 amino acids. V dropped 3 bases and J dropped 6 bases, with 14 bases sitting between them. CDR3 sequence reads: CASSFNGIHDGYTF. For the CDR3, the DNA is TGTGCCAGCAGTTTTAACGGCATACACGATGGCTACACCTTC.

This chain uses TRBV24-1 with TRBJ1-2; weak D call: TRBD1 (5 bases). The CDR3 is 13 residues long. Germline V gene data show CDR1 as KGHDR and CDR2 as SFDVKD. V lost 2 bases and J 7 bases, leaving 10 bases between the germline ends. The CDR3 coding sequence is TGTGCCACCAGTGATTCAGGGTTTTCTGGCTACACCTTC. Protein: CATSDSGFSGYTF.

This sequence joins TRBV7-9 and TRBJ2-3; 8 bases align to TRBD2. This CDR3 is built from 16 residues. V shed 5 bases and J 0 bases; nucleotides not matched to a gene: 7. Germline V gene data show CDR1 as SEHNR and CDR2 as FQNEAQ (reference sequence). CDR3 sequence: CASSPAGGSSTDTQYF. The CDR3 nucleotides are TGTGCCAGCAGCCCCGCGGGGGGCTCTAGCACAGATACGCAGTATTTT.

The chain uses TRBV6-6 and TRBJ2-1; TRBD2 matches at 8 bases. The CDR3 runs to 14 residues. The germline V gene encodes CDR1 MNHNY and CDR2 SVGAGI (reference sequence). The junction had 12 bases not matched to a gene; V was cut back by 8 bases and J by 9 bases. CDR3 nucleotide sequence: TGTGCCAGCTCCCAGCGGGAGATTAGTAGTGAGCAGTTCTTC. The encoded protein is CASSQREISSEQFF.

The chain joins TRBV27 to TRBJ2-7, with 9 bases matching TRBD2. Germline V gives CDR1 MNHEY, CDR2 SMNVEV (reference sequence). This CDR3 has 15 residues. V gave up 6 bases and J gave up 2 bases; unmatched junction bases: 8. CDR3 in DNA: TGTGCCAGCAGGAGATCGGCGGGGGGGCCCTACGAGCAGTACTTC. Amino acid sequence: CASRRSAGGPYEQYF.

The genes are TRBV4-1 and TRBJ2-7; TRBD2 matches at 8 bases. The CDR3 is 16 amino acids. CDR1 is MGHRA, CDR2 YSYEKL, per germline. V lost 1 base and J lost 2; bases outside the gene matches: 7. The chain's CDR3 is CASSQGEAGDPYEQYF. CDR3 nucleotides: TGCGCCAGCAGCCAAGGGGAAGCGGGGGATCCCTACGAGCAGTACTTC.

This chain joins TRBV6-5 and TRBJ2-4, with 7 nucleotides matching TRBD2. CDR1 and CDR2 (germline): MNHEY, SVGAGI. CDR3 length equals 15 residues. With V trimmed by 0 bases and J by 4 bases, 3 bases remained unmatched. CDR3 region: CASSYSVGGKNIQYF. The CDR3 DNA reads TGTGCCAGCAGTTACTCAGTCGGGGGGAAAAACATTCAGTACTTC.

The rearrangement joins TRBV27 to TRBJ2-3; 9 nucleotides agree with TRBD2. V trimming: 4 bases; J trimming: 1 base; junction bases outside the gene matches: 6. This CDR3 region has 16 residues. Germline loops: CDR1 MNHEY, CDR2 SMNVEV (reference sequence). CDR3 amino acids: CASSSLAGMGTDTQYF. The CDR3 DNA is TGTGCCAGCAGTTCCCTAGCGGGGATGGGCACAGATACGCAGTATTTT.

The V gene is TRBV6-1, the J gene TRBJ2-7; the D is unclear. V lost 8 bases to trimming and J lost 0 bases, with 11 bases between them. This CDR3 is 13 amino acids long. Germline assignment: CDR1 MNHNS and CDR2 SASEGT. The CDR3 protein is CASERADSYEQYF. In DNA form, the CDR3 reads TGTGCCAGCGAGCGAGCAGACTCCTACGAGCAGTACTTC.

This chain connects TRBV5-6 to TRBJ2-7; the match to TRBD1 covers 9 bases. CDR3 size: 16 residues. With 1 base clipped from V and 3 bases from J, the junction kept 8 bases outside the gene matches. Germline V gene sequence: CDR1 SGHDT, CDR2 YYEEEE. As DNA, the CDR3 is TGTGCCAGCAGCTTGCCTACGGGACAGGGAGTCTACGAGCAGTACTTC. It codes for CASSLPTGQGVYEQYF.

The chain employs TRBV20-1 and TRBJ1-1; perhaps TRBD1 as D (6 bases). Trimming cost V 3 bases and J 1 base, with 12 bases left between them. The germline gives CDR1 DFQATT, CDR2 SNEGSKA (reference sequence). This CDR3 has 14 amino acids. CDR3: CSARPGHTNTEAFF. The CDR3 DNA is TGCAGTGCTAGGCCGGGACACACGAACACTGAAGCTTTCTTT.

The genes are TRBV4-1 and TRBJ1-6; 8 bases fit TRBD1. Germline assignment: CDR1 MGHRA and CDR2 YSYEKL. The CDR3 runs 17 residues. The J segment lost 7 bases and the V segment lost 0 bases, leaving 8 bases of the junction unmatched. The CDR3: CASSQDEQGAWNSPLHF. CDR3 bases: TGCGCCAGCAGCCAAGATGAGCAGGGGGCCTGGAATTCACCCCTCCACTTT.

The V call is TRBV9, the J call TRBJ2-7, with 8 bases identical to TRBD2. The V and J ends lost 0 bases and 1 base, in that order; junction bases with no gene match: 0. Germline V gene data show CDR1 as SGDLS and CDR2 as YYNGEE. The CDR3 runs 14 residues. CDR3 residues: CASSVVAGSYEQYF. For the CDR3, the DNA is TGTGCCAGCAGCGTAGTAGCGGGGTCCTACGAGCAGTACTTC.

The rearrangement links TRBV20-1 to TRBJ2-1; tentative D call: TRBD2 (5 bases). The CDR3 length is 12 residues. V lost 5 bases and J 3 bases, leaving 8 bases between the germline ends. CDR1 and CDR2 (germline): DFQATT, SNEGSKA (reference sequence). Here the CDR3 DNA reads TGCAGTGCTCCGGACTTCTACAATGAGCAGTTCTTC. Translated: CSAPDFYNEQFF.

V gene TRBV15 combines with J gene TRBJ2-7; D is unresolved. Germline assignment: CDR1 LNHNV and CDR2 YYDKDF (reference sequence). V lost 0 bases to trimming and J lost 2 bases, with 8 bases between them. This CDR3 spans 14 amino acids. CDR3 in DNA: TGTGCCACCAGCAGAGATAGTCTGACCTACGAGCAGTACTTC. Its protein is CATSRDSLTYEQYF.

The chain uses TRBV29-1 and TRBJ2-1, with D maybe TRBD1 (6 bases). Trimming shortened V by 0 bases and J by 15 bases, and 9 bases separated the two germline ends. This CDR3 comprises 10 residues. Germline lookup yields CDR1 SQVTM and CDR2 ANQGSEA. DNA for the CDR3: TGCAGCGTTGAAGAACAGGGTTGGTTCTTC. It encodes CSVEEQGWFF.

This clonotype has only one observation. The chain combines TRBV30 with TRBJ1-1; D may be TRBD1 (6 bases). The V end was cut by 8 bases, the J end by 1 base, with 11 bases between. The germline CDR1 and CDR2 sequences are GTSNPN and SVGIG (reference sequence). This CDR3 is built from 12 residues. CDR3 protein: CARRGANTEAFF. CDR3 DNA: TGTGCCCGGCGGGGGGCGAACACTGAAGCTTTCTTT.

This chain joins TRBV5-6 and TRBJ2-7; the D gene is possibly TRBD2 (5 bases). V shed 0 bases and J shed 2 bases, with 9 bases lying between them. Germline V gives CDR1 SGHDT, CDR2 YYEEEE. CDR3 size: 14 residues. CDR3 loop: CASSLGTTTYEQYF. The CDR3 coding sequence is TGTGCCAGCAGCTTGGGCACGACTACCTACGAGCAGTACTTC.

This sequence joins TRBV7-9 and TRBJ2-5; TRBD2 agrees at 12 bases. V was pared by 3 bases and J by 2 bases, with 10 bases of the junction left unmatched. The CDR3 length is 18 residues. Germline values: CDR1 SEHNR, CDR2 FQNEAQ (reference sequence). The DNA for the CDR3 is TGTGCCAGCAGCTTTGGGACTAGCGGGCGACCCTCTCAAGAGACCCAGTACTTC. It translates to CASSFGTSGRPSQETQYF.

The V gene is TRBV29-1, the J gene TRBJ2-2; TRBD2 agrees at 7 bases. CDR3 size: 14 residues. Germline CDR1 reads SQVTM; CDR2 reads ANQGSEA. J was trimmed by 6 bases and V by 0 bases; bases with no gene match: 4. The CDR3, as DNA: TGCAGCGTTGAAGATGGACTAGTAGCCGGGGAGCTGTTTTTT. Its protein product is CSVEDGLVAGELFF.

The CDR3 region is CASSLPSGGNNEQFF. CDR3 coding DNA: TGTGCCAGCAGTTTACCCAGCGGGGGGAACAATGAGCAGTTCTTC. The rearrangement joins TRBV12-3 or TRBV12-4 to TRBJ2-1; 9 nucleotides align to TRBD2. V shed 2 bases, J shed 5 bases, and the junction held 4 bases outside the gene matches. This CDR3 has 15 amino acids.

This clonotype was detected once. The J gene is TRBJ2-1, the V gene TRBV27; 9 bases align to TRBD2. There are 15 residues in the CDR3. Looked up from germline, CDR1 is MNHEY and CDR2 is SMNVEV (reference sequence). Trimming removed 0 bases from V and 4 bases from J; junction bases left unmatched: 1. CDR3 bases: TGTGCCAGCAGTTTATCAGCGGGAGGATACAATGAGCAGTTCTTC. This encodes CASSLSAGGYNEQFF.